This record concerns one T cell receptor (beta chain) sequence. Trimming shortened V by 10 bases and J by 11 bases, and 23 bases separated the two germline ends. Germline CDR1 MNHEY, CDR2 SMNVEV (reference sequence). This CDR3 spans 13 amino acids. TCRdb used MiXCR to reprocess the PCR reads, holding one entry per CDR3 protein. The profile shows about 9,500 distinct CDR3 sequences, 25% to 35% of them singletons. The source of the sample is a study of immune characterization of retroperitoneal liposarcoma. Sequencing used tumor tissue. The TCR sequence derives from a male donor with retroperitoneal liposarcoma. This chain joins TRBV27 and TRBJ2-5, with D perhaps matching TRBD2 (7 bases). CDR3 bases: TGTGCCATTTGGGGGGGCCCTGGCAATGAGCAGTACTTC. Protein sequence: CAIWGGPGNEQYF.